A single sample gave rise to the 20 T cell receptor beta chains below, sequenced in a study of post-analysis software for immune sequencing data. Which antigens these TCRs recognize remains unknown. Findings of the study overall: Controls showed lower frequencies than patients for a few TRBV segments, and TRBV5-6, TRBV5-1 and TRBV20-1 were among these.

Prepared libraries of TCR beta cDNA carried unique molecular identifiers. A single record per CDR3 protein comes from TCRdb applying MiXCR to the PCR reads. Of about 770,000 distinct CDR3 sequences listed, approximately 44% are singletons. The sequencing sample was made of blood. The source of these receptors is a girl aged 5-17 years with multiple sclerosis.

This clonotype was detected only once. The chain has TRBV5-1 and TRBJ2-1, with D unresolved. The CDR3 is 16 amino acids. V lost 4 bases and J lost 6, with 20 bases in between. The germline V gene encodes CDR1 SGHRS and CDR2 YFSETQ. The CDR3 DNA follows: TGCGCCAGCAGCGCCGAAATTCAGTGGAGAGGCAATGAGCAGTTCTTC. Amino acid sequence: CASSAEIQWRGNEQFF. Using reference TRBV5-1 and TRBJ2-1 for the parts outside the CDR3, the full variable domain is KAGVTQTPRYLIKTRGQQVTLSCSPISGHRSVSWYQQTPGQGLQFLFEYFSETQRNKGNFPGRFSGRQFSNSRSEMNVSTLELGDSALYLCASSAEIQWRGNEQFFGPGTRLTVL.

The chain has TRBV27 and TRBJ2-3; D unclear. CDR1 is MNHEY and CDR2 is SMNVEV in the germline V gene (reference sequence). CDR3 size: 14 residues. V was cut by 2 bases and J by 11 bases, with 17 bases left in between. The CDR3 DNA follows: TGTGCCAGCAGTTTAGGTCCAGGCCCTAGGGAGCAGTATTTT. This encodes CASSLGPGPREQYF.

This chain links TRBV7-9 with TRBJ2-1; maybe TRBD2 (6 bases). This CDR3 is built from 15 residues. V was shortened by 2 bases and J by 2 bases, with 10 bases between the two germline ends. Germline V gene sequence: CDR1 SEHNR, CDR2 FQNEAQ (reference sequence). This CDR3 is CASSLPGEAYNEQFF. In DNA, the CDR3 is TGTGCCAGCAGCTTACCGGGAGAAGCCTACAATGAGCAGTTCTTC. Variable domain in full (rest from reference TRBV7-9 and TRBJ2-1): DTGVSQNPRHKITKRGQNVTFRCDPISEHNRLYWYRQTLGQGPEFLTYFQNEAQLEKSRLLSDRFSAERPKGSFSTLEIQRTEQGDSAMYLCASSLPGEAYNEQFFGPGTRLTVL.

This clonotype has only a few counts. The gene calls are TRBV10-3 and TRBJ1-1, with 12 nucleotides matching TRBD1. The CDR3 totals 18 residues. V lost 6 bases, J lost 2 bases, and 13 bases stayed unmatched. CDR1 is ENHRY and CDR2 is SYGVKD in the germline V gene. CDR3 nucleotide sequence: TGTGCCATCAGGCCGGGACAGGGGGCGCATACCGACAACACTGAAGCTTTCTTT. This sequence encodes CAIRPGQGAHTDNTEAFF.

CDR3 sequence (DNA): TGTGCCAGCACCACGGACAGGGGGCCGAACGAGCAGTACTTC. Protein product: CASTTDRGPNEQYF. This rearrangement joins TRBV12-3 or TRBV12-4 to TRBJ2-7, with 11 bases fitting TRBD1. The length of the CDR3 is 14 residues. With V trimmed by 7 bases and J by 5 bases, 7 bases remained unmatched.

This clonotype appeared once. The J gene is TRBJ2-1, the V gene TRBV2; D not certain. With 5 bases removed from V and 7 bases from J, the gap between germline ends came to 12 bases. Germline assignment: CDR1 SNHLY and CDR2 FYNNEI. The CDR3 has 13 amino acids. The CDR3 sequence is CASSPPWGNEQFF. Written as DNA, the CDR3 is TGTGCCAGCAGTCCCCCCTGGGGTAATGAGCAGTTCTTC.

This chain joins TRBV7-8 and TRBJ2-7; no definite D call. CDR1 is SGHVS and CDR2 is FQNEAQ in the germline V gene. The germline V and J ends were trimmed by 1 base and 1 base, with 5 bases remaining between them. The CDR3 runs to 13 residues. The CDR3 loop reads CASSLEFSYEQYF. The CDR3 DNA reads as TGTGCCAGCAGCTTAGAGTTTTCCTACGAGCAGTACTTC.

This clonotype was detected only once. This chain connects TRBV6-2 or TRBV6-3 to TRBJ2-5; D assignment may be TRBD1 or TRBD2 (5 bases each). The last part of the DNA fits TRBJ2-7 better; the J call may be wrong. There are 14 residues in the CDR3. In germline, CDR1 is MNHEY, CDR2 SVGEGT. The CDR3 nucleotides are TGTGCCCACTCAAGGGATTTGGGGGCCTACGAGCAGTACTTC. Protein product: CAHSRDLGAYEQYF.

This clonotype was picked up a small number of times. V and J are TRBV29-1 and TRBJ2-7; D is unresolved. CDR3 size: 12 residues. The germline V gene has CDR1 SQVTM and CDR2 ANQGSEA. V lost 0 bases, J lost 4 bases, and 7 bases lay in between. The CDR3: CSVEDGVYEQYF. CDR3 in DNA: TGCAGCGTTGAAGATGGGGTATACGAGCAGTACTTC.

The chain is built from TRBV12-3 or TRBV12-4 and TRBJ2-7; 9 bases align to TRBD2. The J segment lost 7 bases and the V segment lost 5 bases, leaving 6 bases of the junction unmatched. The CDR3 extends over 13 amino acids. DNA of the CDR3: TGTGCCAGCAGTGGGGTAGCGGGAGTTGAGCAGTACTTC. It codes for CASSGVAGVEQYF.

This rearrangement joins TRBV11-2 to TRBJ2-2, with D unresolved. The CDR3 spans 14 residues. V lost 5 bases and J lost 8, with 15 bases in between. Looked up from germline, CDR1 is SGHAT and CDR2 is FQNNGV. CDR3 protein: CASSPLVGWGELFF. The CDR3 DNA is TGTGCCAGCAGCCCACTGGTGGGATGGGGGGAGCTGTTTTTT.

This chain links TRBV5-1 with TRBJ2-5, with a weak D call TRBD1 (5 bases). With the DNA end fitting TRBJ2-7 better, the J assignment may be wrong. The CDR3 loop spans 13 amino acids. Germline V CDR1 and CDR2: SGHRS, YFSETQ. The CDR3 loop reads CASSLPDSDEQYF. In nucleotides, the CDR3 is TGCGCCAGCAGCCTACCCGACAGCGACGAGCAGTACTTC.

The rearrangement uses TRBV7-9 and TRBJ2-7; no clear D gene. The CDR3 has 12 amino acids. Trimming removed 2 bases at V and 4 bases at J, with 6 bases between. Germline CDR1 reads SEHNR; CDR2 reads FQNEAQ (reference sequence). The DNA for the CDR3 is TGTGCCAGCAGCTTAATGTCTTACGAGCAGTACTTC. Translating gives CASSLMSYEQYF.

The CDR3 nucleotides are TGTGCCAGCAGCCAATTCCCGGGACAGTACAATGAGCAGTTCTTC. Translated: CASSQFPGQYNEQFF. The genes are TRBV6-5 and TRBJ2-1; 7 bases align to TRBD1. Germline CDR1 MNHEY, CDR2 SVGAGI. V was clipped by 6 bases and J by 4 bases; unmatched bases: 9. This CDR3 comprises 15 residues.

The V gene is TRBV2, the J gene TRBJ2-7, with D possibly matching TRBD2 (6 bases). The CDR3 runs to 16 residues. Trimming left V 4 bases short and J 1 base short, with 17 bases between. Germline lookup yields CDR1 SNHLY and CDR2 FYNNEI. In DNA form, the CDR3 reads TGTGCCAGCAGTGTGGACCCAGGAGGAGGGTCCTACGAGCAGTACTTC. This sequence encodes CASSVDPGGGSYEQYF.

The gene calls are TRBV29-1 and TRBJ2-7, with D unresolved. The CDR3 covers 15 residues. CDR1 SQVTM and CDR2 ANQGSEA come from the germline V gene. V was shortened by 2 bases and J by 7 bases, with 21 bases between the two germline ends. As DNA, the CDR3 is TGCAGCGTTGAAAGCTTGACCCGCTCACCCAATGAGCAGTACTTC. Residues: CSVESLTRSPNEQYF.

This clonotype was counted between two and nine times. J is TRBJ2-1 and V is TRBV7-9, with 7 bases identical to TRBD2. V shed 4 bases, J shed 0 bases, and the junction held 18 bases outside the gene matches. Germline lookup yields CDR1 SEHNR and CDR2 FQNEAQ (reference sequence). The CDR3 sequence is 20 residues long. The CDR3 coding sequence is TGTGCCAGCAGCTCTCCCTTAGCGGGCTTCTCCTTGAGCTCCTACAATGAGCAGTTCTTC. Translation gives CASSSPLAGFSLSSYNEQFF. The entire variable domain, with the rest obtained from reference TRBV7-9 and TRBJ2-1, is as follows: DTGVSQNPRHKITKRGQNVTFRCDPISEHNRLYWYRQTLGQGPEFLTYFQNEAQLEKSRLLSDRFSAERPKGSFSTLEIQRTEQGDSAMYLCASSSPLAGFSLSSYNEQFFGPGTRLTVL.

This clonotype has just a few counts. The chain links TRBV7-2 to TRBJ1-1, with a weak D call TRBD1 (5 bases). The length of the CDR3 is 14 residues. The germline gives CDR1 SGHTA, CDR2 FQGNSA. Trimming stripped 2 bases from V and 4 bases from J, with 11 bases between. The CDR3 DNA is TGTGCCAGCAGCTTAAAGGGTCAGGGCACTGAAGCTTTCTTT. Protein sequence: CASSLKGQGTEAFF.

CDR3 sequence reads: CAISDDGRRSYNEQFF. The CDR3 coding sequence is TGTGCCATCAGTGATGATGGGAGGCGATCCTACAATGAGCAGTTCTTC. The gene calls are TRBV10-3 and TRBJ2-1; possibly TRBD2 for D (6 bases). The V and J ends lost 3 bases and 1 base respectively, with 13 bases between them. Germline V CDR1 and CDR2: ENHRY, SYGVKD. CDR3 size: 16 residues.

About this clonotype itself: At one of its ends the junction is not consistent with the germline gene, which may arise from a read error. V usage is TRBV20-1 and J usage is TRBJ2-3; 9 positions match TRBD1. Germline loops: CDR1 DFQATT, CDR2 SNEGSKA (reference sequence). This CDR3 contains 17 residues. CDR3 DNA: TGTAGTGCTAGAGGGAGGGCCGGGACAGGGTCCGTGGATACGCAGTATTTT. As protein: CSARGRAGTGSVDTQYF.